Each of the 5 T cell receptor beta chains below was sequenced from the same sample in a study of T cell responses to AZD1222 COVID-19 vaccine. Here immunoSEQ multiplex PCR was the method, and the copy in TCRdb shows in-frame clones only, minus some. The sample holds under 150,000 clones, approximately 90% seen once. The specimen comprised peripheral blood, sampled 28 days after the second AZD1222 dose. These receptors all come from an adult who received the AZD1222 COVID-19 vaccine.

The chain is built from TRBV5-5 and TRBJ1-3, with 10 bases fitting TRBD1. CDR3 length: 16 amino acids. V shed 4 bases, J shed 6 bases, and the junction held 10 bases outside the gene matches. Germline V gene sequence: CDR1 SGHKS, CDR2 YYEKEE (reference sequence). CDR3 sequence: CASSLGPDRGQNTIYF. For the CDR3, the DNA is TGTGCCAGCAGCCTTGGGCCCGACAGGGGGCAAAACACCATATATTTT. The whole variable domain, filled in from reference TRBV5-5 and TRBJ1-3, reads DAGVTQSPTHLIKTRGQQVTLRCSPISGHKSVSWYQQVLGQGPQFIFQYYEKEERGRGNFPDRFSARQFPNYSSELNVNALLLGDSALYLCASSLGPDRGQNTIYFGEGSWLTVV.

This chain joins TRBV5-6 and TRBJ1-1; a weak D match, TRBD1 (5 bases). Trimming left V 2 bases short and J 1 base short, with 6 bases between. Germline CDR1 and CDR2: SGHDT and YYEEEE. The CDR3 runs to 13 residues. The CDR3 sequence: CASSFQGNTEAFF. The CDR3 DNA follows: TGTGCCAGCAGCTTCCAGGGGAACACTGAAGCTTTCTTT.

This clone was picked up one time. The rearrangement joins TRBV14 to TRBJ2-1; 11 bases line up with TRBD2. With 2 bases clipped from V and 6 bases from J, the junction kept 6 bases outside the gene matches. Germline V lookup: CDR1 SGHDN, CDR2 FVKESK. The CDR3 runs 16 residues. The CDR3 here is CASSQYSGGASNEQFF. CDR3 DNA: TGTGCCAGCAGCCAATATAGCGGGGGGGCCTCCAATGAGCAGTTCTTC.

The chain joins TRBV5-1 to TRBJ2-3; 8 bases are shared with TRBD2. This CDR3 region has 15 residues. The germline V gene encodes CDR1 SGHRS and CDR2 YFSETQ. V was pared by 0 bases and J by 7 bases, with 7 bases of the junction left unmatched. This chain's CDR3 is CASSLEAGEWNTQYF. The CDR3 bases are TGCGCCAGCAGCTTGGAAGCGGGAGAGTGGAATACGCAGTATTTT.

The rearrangement joins TRBV5-1 to TRBJ1-1; 8 nucleotides match TRBD1. The CDR3 has 15 residues. The J segment lost 4 bases and the V segment lost 4 bases, leaving 9 bases of the junction unmatched. CDR1 and CDR2 from the germline V gene are SGHRS and YFSETQ. The CDR3 bases are TGCGCCAGCAGCGAGGCAGGGGGCTTGAGCACTGAAGCTTTCTTT. It specifies CASSEAGGLSTEAFF. Full variable domain (remainder filled in from reference TRBV5-1 and TRBJ1-1): KAGVTQTPRYLIKTRGQQVTLSCSPISGHRSVSWYQQTPGQGLQFLFEYFSETQRNKGNFPGRFSGRQFSNSRSEMNVSTLELGDSALYLCASSEAGGLSTEAFFGQGTRLTVV.